Below, 8 T cell receptor beta chains from the same sample are listed, as sequenced in a study of OX40 agonist ivuxolimab in advanced cancers. Assay: immunoSEQ multiplex PCR; the TCRdb copy retains only in-frame clones and omits some. In the table there are tens of thousands of clones, 70% to 85% of which are singletons. The source was CD4+ or CD8+ T cells sorted from blood, collected in a trial of the OX40 agonist ivuxolimab. The receptor set was obtained from an adult with an advanced solid tumor such as melanoma, head and neck, liver or kidney cancer.

The J gene is TRBJ2-3, the V gene TRBV4-3, with D unclear. Per germline, CDR1 LGHNA and CDR2 YSLEER. The CDR3 is 14 amino acids. Trimming shortened V by 2 bases and J by 3 bases, and 9 bases separated the two germline ends. The CDR3, as DNA: TGCGCCAGCAGCCAATATGAAGGGACAGATACGCAGTATTTT. It encodes CASSQYEGTDTQYF.

There are a few counts of this clone. The chain has TRBV4-1 and TRBJ1-6, with D tentatively TRBD1 (5 bases). The CDR3 has 16 amino acids. V lost 4 bases, J lost 3 bases, and 13 bases lay in between. Germline values: CDR1 MGHRA, CDR2 YSYEKL. CDR3 sequence (DNA): TGCGCCAGCAGCCTTAACCGGGACGGCTATAATTCACCCCTCCACTTT. Protein sequence: CASSLNRDGYNSPLHF.

The V call is TRBV11-3, the J call TRBJ2-7; D is possibly TRBD2 (6 bases). Germline loops: CDR1 SGHNT, CDR2 YENEEA. The CDR3 sequence is 16 residues long. V gave up 3 bases and J gave up 7 bases, with 22 bases separating them. The CDR3 sequence: CASSFMRRAVGGEQYF. CDR3 DNA sequence: TGTGCCAGCAGCTTCATGAGACGGGCAGTGGGAGGAGAGCAGTACTTC.

About this clone: The sample holds other DNA sequences that translate to the same CDR3. V usage is TRBV6-1 and J usage is TRBJ2-7; the D is unclear. V was trimmed by 9 bases and J by 5 bases, leaving 14 bases between them. The CDR3 spans 12 residues. Germline V lookup: CDR1 MNHNS, CDR2 SASEGT. In DNA form, the CDR3 reads TGTGCCAGTAGTCCTCCCGGAAACGAGCAGTACTTC. Amino acid sequence: CASSPPGNEQYF.

V gene TRBV29-1 combines with J gene TRBJ2-1, with 7 positions matching TRBD2. With V trimmed by 6 bases and J by 0 bases, 5 bases remained unmatched. This CDR3 contains 14 residues. Per the germline V gene, CDR1 is SQVTM and CDR2 is ANQGSEA. As DNA, the CDR3 is TGCAGCGTCCCAGCGGGGAGCTCCTACAATGAGCAGTTCTTC. It yields the protein CSVPAGSSYNEQFF.

This clone was counted once. V gene TRBV29-1 combines with J gene TRBJ1-2; D gene ambiguous. The CDR3 totals 11 residues. Trimming removed 3 bases from V and 8 bases from J, with 10 bases in between. Germline CDR1 reads SQVTM; CDR2 reads ANQGSEA. The CDR3 nucleotides read TGCAGCGTTGAGGAGGGTTCCGGCTACACCTTC. Protein product: CSVEEGSGYTF. Full variable domain (remainder filled in from reference TRBV29-1 and TRBJ1-2): SAVISQKPSRDICQRGTSLTIQCQVDSQVTMMFWYRQQPGQSLTLIATANQGSEATYESGFVIDKFPISRPNLTFSTLTVSNMSPEDSSIYLCSVEEGSGYTFGSGTRLTVV.

The gene calls are TRBV7-8 and TRBJ2-3, with a tentative D call TRBD1 (7 bases). CDR1 and CDR2 from the germline V gene are SGHVS and FQNEAQ. This CDR3 is built from 15 residues. The ends were cut back, 7 bases at V and 3 bases at J, with 17 bases in the middle. CDR3 protein: CASTNGGGLTDTQYF. The CDR3 DNA follows: TGTGCCAGCACAAATGGAGGGGGCTTGACAGATACGCAGTATTTT.

The chain is built from TRBV11-2 and TRBJ2-7, with D uncertain. The germline V gene has CDR1 SGHAT and CDR2 FQNNGV. The CDR3 covers 9 residues. V lost 9 bases, J lost 5 bases, and 5 bases lay in between. The CDR3 DNA reads as TGTGCCAGTGGGGACGAGCAGTACTTC. Amino acids: CASGDEQYF.